This T cell receptor beta chain is from a study of cytotoxic CD8 clonotypes in ibrutinib-treated CLL. About the study: Response samples were drawn at a median of around 11 months of treatment, range 6 to 36. Study-wide results and limits: Higher circulating CD8+ T-cell counts strongly accompanied higher baseline clonality, above age-matched healthy donors. Elevated clonality accompanied ibrutinib response, with a return toward baseline values at progression. Public clonotypes (which were uncommon) either contracted or remained stable on treatment.

Remarks on this clone: What it binds is unknown.

Clones were read by immunoSEQ multiplex PCR, and TCRdb kept only the in-frame ones, dropping some. The data show around 140,000 clones, with approximately 75% seen just once and around 30% held by the top ten. The CDR3 loop spans 15 amino acids. The ends lost 6 bases at V and 2 bases at J; junction bases unmatched: 10. CDR1 and CDR2 (germline): MDHEN, SYDVKM. The sample was PBMCs, taken after 12 months of ibrutinib treatment. The TCR sequence derives from a human donor with chronic lymphocytic leukemia. The chain is built from TRBV28 and TRBJ2-7, with 7 bases fitting TRBD1. The CDR3: CASSFGQALTYEQYF. CDR3 DNA: TGTGCCAGCAGCTTTGGACAGGCGCTCACCTACGAGCAGTACTTC. Variable domain in full (rest from reference TRBV28 and TRBJ2-7): DVKVTQSSRYLVKRTGEKVFLECVQDMDHENMFWYRQDPGLGLRLIYFSYDVKMKEKGDIPEGYSVSREKKERFSLILESASTNQTSMYLCASSFGQALTYEQYFGPGTRLTVT.